Each of the 30 T cell receptor beta chains below was sequenced from the same sample in a study of graft-versus-host responses after intestinal transplantation. Profiled with immunoSEQ multiplex PCR; TCRdb holds only in-frame clones, not every one. This sample has some 120,000 clones, with 90% to 95% found just once. Antigens of these TCRs are unknown. Sequenced here: unstimulated CD8+ T cells sorted from spleen or lymph node cells, sampled before transplant. These receptors were obtained from a human donor who was the organ donor for an intestinal transplant.

The genes are TRBV19 and TRBJ1-1; D is unresolved. V lost 9 bases and J 2 bases, leaving 13 bases between the germline ends. The CDR3 spans 13 residues. Germline lookup yields CDR1 LNHDA and CDR2 SQIVND (reference sequence). CDR3 loop: CASRTGANTEAFF. CDR3 sequence (DNA): TGTGCCAGCCGCACGGGAGCAAACACTGAAGCTTTCTTT.

The chain has TRBV6-6 and TRBJ1-3; TRBD1 agrees at 7 bases. The CDR3 loop spans 16 amino acids. Unmatched junction bases numbered 15, after V lost 6 bases and J lost 7 bases. The germline gives CDR1 MNHNY, CDR2 SVGAGI (reference sequence). The CDR3 loop reads CASRTTPGQPGNTIYF. The CDR3 DNA follows: TGTGCCAGCAGGACAACCCCGGGACAGCCAGGGAACACCATATATTTT.

The chain combines TRBV4-1 with TRBJ1-2, with TRBD1 matching over 7 bases. V was pared by 4 bases and J by 6 bases, with 11 bases of the junction left unmatched. The CDR3 loop spans 15 amino acids. The V gene's germline CDR1 is MGHRA and CDR2 YSYEKL. CDR3 residues: CASSPSLGGVDGYTF. The DNA for the CDR3 is TGCGCCAGCAGCCCAAGCTTAGGGGGCGTGGATGGCTACACCTTC.

V and J are TRBV27 and TRBJ1-2; 10 bases match TRBD1. The CDR3 length is 13 residues. V shed 5 bases, J shed 6 bases, and the junction held 3 bases outside the gene matches. Per germline, CDR1 MNHEY and CDR2 SMNVEV (reference sequence). The CDR3 here is CASSPGTGDGYTF. The DNA for the CDR3 is TGTGCCAGCAGTCCGGGGACAGGGGATGGCTACACCTTC.

CDR3 DNA: TGTGCCAGCAGCTCACAGCACCAGGGGGGGGCCGGGGAGCTGTTTTTT. Translating gives CASSSQHQGGAGELFF. The chain carries TRBV28 and TRBJ2-2; D is perhaps TRBD1 or TRBD2 (7 bases each). The germline V gene encodes CDR1 MDHEN and CDR2 SYDVKM. This CDR3 region has 16 residues. V lost 6 bases, J lost 6 bases, and 20 bases lay in between.

This sequence joins TRBV6-5 and TRBJ1-2; TRBD1 matches at 7 bases. Trimming cost V 5 bases and J 4 bases; bases outside gene matches: 7. The CDR3 has 14 amino acids. Germline V gives CDR1 MNHEY, CDR2 SVGAGI. CDR3 nucleotide sequence: TGTGCCAGCAGTATTCGGCGGGACAGCTATGGCTACACCTTC. This sequence encodes CASSIRRDSYGYTF.

V usage is TRBV15 and J usage is TRBJ2-1, with a weak D call TRBD2 (5 bases). There are 15 residues in the CDR3. Germline CDR1 reads LNHNV; CDR2 reads YYDKDF (reference sequence). V was trimmed by 0 bases and J by 3 bases, leaving 9 bases between them. This CDR3 reads CATSRDMAGYNEQFF. The CDR3, as DNA: TGTGCCACCAGCAGAGATATGGCGGGCTACAATGAGCAGTTCTTC.

The chain couples TRBV4-1 to TRBJ2-1, with a weak D call TRBD1 (5 bases). Germline V gene data show CDR1 as MGHRA and CDR2 as YSYEKL. The CDR3 has 15 residues. V was cut by 2 bases and J by 1 base, with 9 bases left in between. The CDR3 loop reads CASSQNTGSYNEQFF. CDR3 nucleotides: TGCGCCAGCAGCCAAAACACAGGTTCCTACAATGAGCAGTTCTTC.

The chain joins TRBV5-1 to TRBJ1-1, with D tentatively TRBD1 (5 bases). The CDR3 totals 15 residues. V shed 3 bases and J shed 2 bases, with 14 bases lying between them. CDR1 and CDR2 from the germline V gene are SGHRS and YFSETQ. This CDR3 is CASSWGIRANTEAFF. In DNA form, the CDR3 reads TGCGCCAGCAGCTGGGGGATCAGGGCTAACACTGAAGCTTTCTTT.

The chain couples TRBV5-5 to TRBJ1-5, with D possibly being TRBD1 (5 bases). CDR1 and CDR2 (germline): SGHKS, YYEKEE (reference sequence). The germline V and J ends were trimmed by 3 bases and 10 bases, with 17 bases remaining between them. This CDR3 comprises 14 residues. The CDR3 DNA reads TGTGCCAGCAGCTCAACCCGCAGGGCGGAACCCCAGCATTTT. As protein: CASSSTRRAEPQHF.

This clone occurred once. V gene TRBV2 combines with J gene TRBJ2-1; 10 bases agree with TRBD1. In germline, CDR1 is SNHLY, CDR2 FYNNEI. This CDR3 spans 18 amino acids. J gave up 5 bases and V 8 bases, and 18 bases lay outside the gene matches. The DNA for the CDR3 is TGTGCCAGCTCCGGGACAGGGGTGGTTCGAGGAACCAACAATGAGCAGTTCTTC. This gives the protein CASSGTGVVRGTNNEQFF.

The J gene is TRBJ2-7, the V gene TRBV4-1, with 10 nucleotides matching TRBD2. V shed 1 base, J shed 2 bases, and the junction held 11 bases outside the gene matches. This CDR3 comprises 18 residues. Per germline, CDR1 MGHRA and CDR2 YSYEKL. The DNA of the CDR3 is TGCGCCAGCAGCCAAGTAAGCGCTAGCGGGAGTAAGGCCTACGAGCAGTACTTC. Residues: CASSQVSASGSKAYEQYF.

A single count supports this clone. CDR3 sequence (DNA): TGTGCCAGCAGCTTAGCGTGGACTAGCGAATCGGGGGCCTACAATGAGCAGTTCTTC. Its translation is CASSLAWTSESGAYNEQFF. This sequence joins TRBV11-2 and TRBJ2-1; 9 nucleotides align to TRBD2. Germline V gene lookup returns CDR1 SGHAT and CDR2 FQNNGV. The CDR3 runs to 19 residues. J lost 2 bases, V lost 1 base, and 12 bases had no gene match. Together with reference TRBV11-2 and TRBJ2-1, the CDR3 gives the full variable domain: EAGVAQSPRYKIIEKRQSVAFWCNPISGHATLYWYQQILGQGPKLLIQFQNNGVVDDSQLPKDRFSAERLKGVDSTLKIQPAKLEDSAVYLCASSLAWTSESGAYNEQFFGPGTRLTVL.

The chain combines TRBV6-5 with TRBJ2-3, with D possibly being TRBD1 (6 bases). In germline, CDR1 is MNHEY, CDR2 SVGAGI. The CDR3 loop spans 15 amino acids. Trimming removed 0 bases from V and 5 bases from J, with 12 bases in between. CDR3 residues: CASSYSRGMKDTQYF. CDR3 DNA: TGTGCCAGCAGTTACTCAAGGGGGATGAAAGATACGCAGTATTTT.

This chain links TRBV5-1 with TRBJ2-7; TRBD2 matches at 13 bases. CDR3 length: 15 amino acids. V lost 4 bases and J lost 3; bases outside the gene matches: 4. Germline V gene data show CDR1 as SGHRS and CDR2 as YFSETQ. CDR3 nucleotides: TGCGCCAGCAGCGAGGGACTAGCGGGGCACTACGAGCAGTACTTC. Its translation: CASSEGLAGHYEQYF.

In this sample, this clone turned up a few times. The chain has TRBV13 and TRBJ2-7, with 7 bases that match TRBD2. Germline CDR1 is PRHDT and CDR2 is FYEKMQ (reference sequence). This CDR3 spans 15 amino acids. The J segment lost 7 bases and the V segment lost 2 bases, leaving 11 bases of the junction unmatched. The chain's CDR3 is CASSLQGAGRGEQYF. The DNA of the CDR3 is TGTGCCAGCAGCTTACAGGGAGCGGGGCGTGGGGAGCAGTACTTC. Full variable domain (outside the CDR3, taken from reference TRBV13 and TRBJ2-7): AAGVIQSPRHLIKEKRETATLKCYPIPRHDTVYWYQQGPGQDPQFLISFYEKMQSDKGSIPDRFSAQQFSDYHSELNMSSLELGDSALYFCASSLQGAGRGEQYFGPGTRLTVT.

The chain uses TRBV7-9 and TRBJ2-7; 7 nucleotides align to TRBD2. Germline V gives CDR1 SEHNR, CDR2 FQNEAQ (reference sequence). The V segment lost 4 bases and the J segment 3 bases; nucleotides outside the gene matches: 6. The CDR3 has 14 amino acids. The CDR3 DNA reads TGTGCCAGCAGCTCTTTTGGCGGGAGCTACGAGCAGTACTTC. Its protein is CASSSFGGSYEQYF.

V and J are TRBV19 and TRBJ1-5; D ambiguous. Germline V gives CDR1 LNHDA, CDR2 SQIVND (reference sequence). The CDR3 has 13 amino acids. V lost 1 base and J lost 9, with 10 bases in between. The CDR3 here is CASSIGGKGPQHF. CDR3 in DNA: TGTGCCAGTAGTATAGGGGGTAAAGGGCCCCAGCATTTT.

This chain links TRBV19 with TRBJ1-5, with 10 bases lining up with TRBD1. CDR3 size: 19 residues. Germline V lookup: CDR1 LNHDA, CDR2 SQIVND (reference sequence). After removal of 4 bases from V and 0 bases from J, the junction contained 12 bases not matched to a gene. CDR3 sequence: CASSTWTGTGEGSNQPQHF. Written as DNA, the CDR3 is TGTGCCAGTAGTACCTGGACCGGGACAGGGGAGGGTAGCAATCAGCCCCAGCATTTT.

This clone has only one observation. The genes are TRBV4-1 and TRBJ2-4; 7 bases are a match to TRBD1. This CDR3 region has 16 residues. With 3 bases clipped from V and 1 base from J, the junction kept 6 bases outside the gene matches. Germline lookup yields CDR1 MGHRA and CDR2 YSYEKL. The CDR3 sequence is CASSHRETGAKNIQYF. CDR3 sequence (DNA): TGCGCCAGCAGCCACCGCGAGACAGGGGCCAAAAACATTCAGTACTTC.

The chain is built from TRBV7-8 and TRBJ2-5, with D perhaps matching TRBD2 (5 bases). Germline V CDR1 and CDR2: SGHVS, FQNEAQ. V lost 5 bases and J lost 5, with 27 bases in between. This CDR3 has 18 residues. As DNA, the CDR3 is TGTGCCAGCAGCCAAGAGCTCACTAGTACATTTAGGTTGGAGACCCAGTACTTC. Protein product: CASSQELTSTFRLETQYF.

V usage is TRBV11-2 and J usage is TRBJ1-3; D uncertain. This CDR3 contains 16 residues. V was shortened by 5 bases and J by 3 bases, with 17 bases between the two germline ends. CDR1 is SGHAT, CDR2 FQNNGV, per germline. CDR3 in DNA: TGTGCCAGCAGCACGACGTGTGGGTCAGGTGGAAACACCATATATTTT. This codes for CASSTTCGSGGNTIYF.

The chain links TRBV29-1 to TRBJ1-5, with TRBD1 matching 7 bases. CDR1 is SQVTM and CDR2 is ANQGSEA in the germline V gene. This CDR3 region has 13 residues. J gave up 4 bases and V 5 bases, and 5 bases lay outside the gene matches. The CDR3 region is CSVWDSPNQPQHF. DNA of the CDR3: TGCAGCGTTTGGGACAGTCCAAATCAGCCCCAGCATTTT. The full variable domain, completed using reference TRBV29-1 and TRBJ1-5, is SAVISQKPSRDICQRGTSLTIQCQVDSQVTMMFWYRQQPGQSLTLIATANQGSEATYESGFVIDKFPISRPNLTFSTLTVSNMSPEDSSIYLCSVWDSPNQPQHFGDGTRLSIL.

This sequence joins TRBV11-1 and TRBJ1-1; TRBD1 might be the D (5 bases). Germline lookup yields CDR1 SGHAT and CDR2 FQDESV (reference sequence). The CDR3 covers 12 residues. V was shortened by 4 bases and J by 2 bases, with 5 bases between the two germline ends. Here the CDR3 DNA reads TGTGCCAGCAGCTGGGACAACACTGAAGCTTTCTTT. Translation: CASSWDNTEAFF.

The chain combines TRBV27 with TRBJ2-1, with D hard to call. Between the trimmed V and J ends, which lost 4 bases and 5 bases, there was a span of 15 bases. This CDR3 spans 15 amino acids. Germline V gene lookup returns CDR1 MNHEY and CDR2 SMNVEV (reference sequence). CDR3: CASSSRFENNNEQFF. CDR3 bases: TGTGCCAGCAGTTCCAGATTCGAGAATAACAATGAGCAGTTCTTC.

The sample holds one count of this clone. Relative to the germline gene, one junction end is altered; a read error may explain this. The rearrangement uses TRBV19 and TRBJ2-1, with D possibly TRBD2 on 6 matching bases. CDR1 and CDR2 from the germline V gene are LNHDA and SQIVND (reference sequence). This CDR3 has 14 residues. The CDR3 loop is CASSLGGVSNEQLF. CDR3 coding DNA: TGTGCCAGTAGTTTGGGGGGAGTGTCAAATGAGCAGCTCTTC.

The V gene is TRBV30, the J gene TRBJ1-2; D is uncertain. Germline CDR1 and CDR2: GTSNPN and SVGIG (reference sequence). Trimming shortened V by 1 base and J by 5 bases, and 5 bases separated the two germline ends. There are 11 residues in the CDR3. CDR3 in amino acids: CAWSEGYGYTF. The CDR3 DNA reads TGTGCCTGGAGTGAAGGGTATGGCTACACCTTC.

CDR3 coding DNA: TGTGCCAGCAGTTTAGTTGGAGGTTCTCCCTACAATGAGCAGTTCTTC. It yields the protein CASSLVGGSPYNEQFF. The genes are TRBV28 and TRBJ2-1; D possibly corresponds to TRBD2 (5 bases). This CDR3 is 16 amino acids long. Trimming left V 2 bases short and J 2 bases short, with 13 bases between. The V gene's germline CDR1 is MDHEN and CDR2 SYDVKM.

This chain uses TRBV7-9 with TRBJ2-3; D unclear. Per the germline V gene, CDR1 is SEHNR and CDR2 is FQNEAQ (reference sequence). Deletions cut 4 bases from V and 5 bases from J, with 10 bases between. The CDR3 is made up of 13 amino acids. CDR3 amino acids: CASSSPLKDTQYF. The CDR3 bases are TGTGCCAGCAGCTCCCCCCTAAAAGATACGCAGTATTTT.

The rearrangement joins TRBV6-5 to TRBJ1-1, with D possibly TRBD1 on 5 matching bases. CDR3 length: 15 residues. The V and J ends lost 6 bases and 2 bases respectively, with 16 bases between them. Looked up from germline, CDR1 is MNHEY and CDR2 is SVGAGI. DNA for the CDR3: TGTGCCAGCAGACCTATCGACAGATCCAACACTGAAGCTTTCTTT. Translated: CASRPIDRSNTEAFF.